This T cell receptor beta chain derives from a study of blood T cells in healthy people across ages. The CDR3 has 16 amino acids. Sample-barcoded 5' priming and a J-beta primer mix drove a second PCR of about 6 to 12 cycles. MiXCR, applied by TCRdb to the 5' RACE reads, yields one record per CDR3 protein. The table has roughly 2 million distinct CDR3 sequences, less than 50% seen once. The receptor was derived from a woman in her forties in good health. The chain links TRBV21-1 to TRBJ2-1; TRBD1, the table's D call, lacks a check against the DNA. TRBV21-1 is noted as a pseudogene. The sequenced sample consisted of blood. The CDR3 region is CASSKKGGMVDNEQFF. The CDR3 DNA sequence: TGTGCCAGCAGCAAAAAAGGGGGGATGGTGGACAATGAGCAGTTCTTC.